The TCR beta chain under discussion was sequenced for a study of blood T cell repertoires in COVID-19. The CDR3 is 14 amino acids. Germline values: CDR1 WSHSY, CDR2 SAAADI. The V gene lost 10 bases and the J gene lost 0 bases, with 14 bases spanning the gap. This clone was seen only a few times. Sequencing was performed with immunoSEQ multiplex PCR; in TCRdb, only in-frame clones are kept and a portion is missing. The table has about 250,000 clones, roughly 85% seen once. This receptor was taken from a woman in her forties or fifties with acute COVID-19. The sample was PBMCs or T cells enriched from blood (not recorded which). The chain employs TRBV10-2 and TRBJ2-3, with unresolved D. CDR3 loop: CATELTPSTDTQYF. Here the CDR3 DNA reads TGCGCCACCGAGTTGACACCTAGCACAGATACGCAGTATTTT.